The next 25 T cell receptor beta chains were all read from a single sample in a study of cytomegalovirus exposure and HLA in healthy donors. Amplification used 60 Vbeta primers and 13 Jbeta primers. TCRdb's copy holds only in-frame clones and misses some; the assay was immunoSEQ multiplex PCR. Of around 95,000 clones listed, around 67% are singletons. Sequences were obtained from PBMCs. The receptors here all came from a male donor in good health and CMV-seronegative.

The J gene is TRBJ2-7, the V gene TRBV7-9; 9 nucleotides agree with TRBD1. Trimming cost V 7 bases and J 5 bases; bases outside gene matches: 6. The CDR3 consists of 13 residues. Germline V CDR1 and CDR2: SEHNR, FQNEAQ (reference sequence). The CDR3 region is CASTLGQGHEQYF. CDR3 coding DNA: TGTGCCAGCACCCTGGGACAGGGCCACGAGCAGTACTTC.

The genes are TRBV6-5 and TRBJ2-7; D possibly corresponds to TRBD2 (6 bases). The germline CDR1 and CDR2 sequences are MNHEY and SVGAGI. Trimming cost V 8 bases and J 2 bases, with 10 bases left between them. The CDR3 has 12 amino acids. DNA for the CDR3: TGTGCCAGCGGAGCTAGCGCCTACGAGCAGTACTTC. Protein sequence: CASGASAYEQYF.

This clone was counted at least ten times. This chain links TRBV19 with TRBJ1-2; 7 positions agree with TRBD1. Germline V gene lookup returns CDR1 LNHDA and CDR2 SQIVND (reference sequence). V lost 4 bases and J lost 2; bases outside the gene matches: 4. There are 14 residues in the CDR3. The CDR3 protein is CASSTTGANYGYTF. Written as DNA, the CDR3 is TGTGCCAGTAGTACCACAGGGGCAAACTATGGCTACACCTTC.

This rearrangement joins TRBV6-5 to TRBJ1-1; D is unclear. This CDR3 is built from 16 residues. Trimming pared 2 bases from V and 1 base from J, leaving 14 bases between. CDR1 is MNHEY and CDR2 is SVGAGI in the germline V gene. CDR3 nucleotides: TGTGCCAGCAGTTACAGGAGGTTTCAAGGGAACACTGAAGCTTTCTTT. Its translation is CASSYRRFQGNTEAFF.

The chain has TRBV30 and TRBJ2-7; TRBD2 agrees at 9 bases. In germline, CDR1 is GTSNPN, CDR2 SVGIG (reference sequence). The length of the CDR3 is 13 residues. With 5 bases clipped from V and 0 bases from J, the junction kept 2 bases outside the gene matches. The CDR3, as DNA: TGTGCCTGGTGTAGCGGGAGCTCCTACGAGCAGTACTTC. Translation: CAWCSGSSYEQYF.

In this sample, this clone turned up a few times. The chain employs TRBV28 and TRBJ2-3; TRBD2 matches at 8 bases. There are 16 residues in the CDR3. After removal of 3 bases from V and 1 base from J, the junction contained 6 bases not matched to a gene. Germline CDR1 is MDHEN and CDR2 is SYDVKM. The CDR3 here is CASSFYGTRGTDTQYF. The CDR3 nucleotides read TGTGCCAGCAGTTTTTATGGGACTAGAGGCACAGATACGCAGTATTTT.

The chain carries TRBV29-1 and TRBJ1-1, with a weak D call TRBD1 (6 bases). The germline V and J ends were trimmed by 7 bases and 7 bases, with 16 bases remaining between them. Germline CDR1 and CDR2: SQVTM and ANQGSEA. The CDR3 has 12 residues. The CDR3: CSARGGAREAFF. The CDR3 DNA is TGCAGCGCCCGTGGGGGCGCGCGTGAAGCTTTCTTT.

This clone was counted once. CDR3 amino acids: CASSLVPSGMKLYEQYF. As DNA, the CDR3 is TGTGCCAGCAGCTTAGTTCCGAGCGGGATGAAACTCTACGAGCAGTACTTC. The chain employs TRBV7-8 and TRBJ2-5; TRBD2 aligns across 7 bases. Near its end, the DNA agrees better with TRBJ2-7, so the J call may be wrong. The CDR3 loop spans 17 amino acids. Germline V gives CDR1 SGHVS, CDR2 FQNEAQ.

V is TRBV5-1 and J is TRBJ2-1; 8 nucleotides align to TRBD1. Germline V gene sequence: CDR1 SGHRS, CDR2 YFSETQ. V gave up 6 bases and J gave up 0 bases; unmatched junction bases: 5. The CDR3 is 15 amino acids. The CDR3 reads CASKGQVTSYNEQFF. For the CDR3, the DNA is TGCGCCAGCAAGGGACAGGTAACCTCCTACAATGAGCAGTTCTTC.

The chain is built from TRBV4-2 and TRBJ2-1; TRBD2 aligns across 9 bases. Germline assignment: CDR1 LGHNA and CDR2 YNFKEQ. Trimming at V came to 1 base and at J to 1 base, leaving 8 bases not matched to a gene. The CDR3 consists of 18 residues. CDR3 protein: CASSQGGGAGGSYNEQFF. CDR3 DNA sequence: TGTGCCAGCAGCCAAGGGGGGGGTGCGGGAGGGTCCTACAATGAGCAGTTCTTC.

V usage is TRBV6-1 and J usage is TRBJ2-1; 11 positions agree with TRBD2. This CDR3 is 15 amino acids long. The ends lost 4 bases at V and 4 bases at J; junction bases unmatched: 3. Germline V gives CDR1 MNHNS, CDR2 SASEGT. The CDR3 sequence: CASSVLAGGYNEQFF. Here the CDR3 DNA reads TGTGCCAGCAGTGTCTTAGCGGGAGGGTACAATGAGCAGTTCTTC.

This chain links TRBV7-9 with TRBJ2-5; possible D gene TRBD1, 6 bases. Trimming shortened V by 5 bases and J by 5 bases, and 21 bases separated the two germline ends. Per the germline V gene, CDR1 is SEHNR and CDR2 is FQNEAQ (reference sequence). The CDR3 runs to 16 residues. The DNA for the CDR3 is TGTGCCAGCAGCCCAAGGACAACAGGGATTGGTGAGACCCAGTACTTC. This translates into CASSPRTTGIGETQYF.

The chain's CDR3 is CASTQPPGRGSKNIQYF. DNA of the CDR3: TGTGCCAGCACCCAACCGCCCGGAAGGGGTTCCAAAAACATTCAGTACTTC. The chain joins TRBV28 to TRBJ2-4; possibly TRBD1 for D (5 bases). This CDR3 spans 17 amino acids. The germline CDR1 and CDR2 sequences are MDHEN and SYDVKM. Trimming took 7 bases from V and 2 from J, leaving 21 bases between them. The full variable domain, rest sourced from reference TRBV28 and TRBJ2-4, is DVKVTQSSRYLVKRTGEKVFLECVQDMDHENMFWYRQDPGLGLRLIYFSYDVKMKEKGDIPEGYSVSREKKERFSLILESASTNQTSMYLCASTQPPGRGSKNIQYFGAGTRLSVL.

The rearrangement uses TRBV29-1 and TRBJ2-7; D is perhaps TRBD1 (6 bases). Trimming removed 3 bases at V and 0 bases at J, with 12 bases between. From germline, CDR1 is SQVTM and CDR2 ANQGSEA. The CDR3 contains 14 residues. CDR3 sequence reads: CSVDLRGSSYEQYF. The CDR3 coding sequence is TGCAGCGTTGATCTCAGGGGTTCCTCCTACGAGCAGTACTTC.

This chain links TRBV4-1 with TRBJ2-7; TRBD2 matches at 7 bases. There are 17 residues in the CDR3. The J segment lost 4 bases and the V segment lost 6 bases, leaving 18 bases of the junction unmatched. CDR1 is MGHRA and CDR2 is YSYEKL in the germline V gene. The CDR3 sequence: CASSGASGNIGMYEQYF. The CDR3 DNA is TGCGCCAGCAGTGGGGCTAGCGGTAACATAGGAATGTACGAGCAGTACTTC.

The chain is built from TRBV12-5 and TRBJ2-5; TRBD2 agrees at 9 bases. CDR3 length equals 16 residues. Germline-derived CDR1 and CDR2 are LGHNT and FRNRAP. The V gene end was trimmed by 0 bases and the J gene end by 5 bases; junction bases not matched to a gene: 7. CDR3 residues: CASGLVVSGSGETQYF. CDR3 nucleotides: TGTGCTAGTGGTTTGGTAGTTAGCGGGAGTGGGGAGACCCAGTACTTC. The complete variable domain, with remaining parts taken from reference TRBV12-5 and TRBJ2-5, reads DARVTQTPRHKVTEMGQEVTMRCQPILGHNTVFWYRQTMMQGLELLAYFRNRAPLDDSGMPKDRFSAEMPDATLATLKIQPSEPRDSAVYFCASGLVVSGSGETQYFGPGTRLLVL.

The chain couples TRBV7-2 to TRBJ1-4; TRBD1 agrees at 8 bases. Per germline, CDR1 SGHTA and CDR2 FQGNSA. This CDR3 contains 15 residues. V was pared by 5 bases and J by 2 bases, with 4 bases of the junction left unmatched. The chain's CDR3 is CASSPRGRTNEKLFF. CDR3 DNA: TGTGCCAGCAGCCCCAGGGGGCGGACTAATGAAAAACTGTTTTTT. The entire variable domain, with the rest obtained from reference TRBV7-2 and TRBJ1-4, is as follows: GAGVSQSPSNKVTEKGKDVELRCDPISGHTALYWYRQSLGQGLEFLIYFQGNSAPDKSGLPSDRFSAERTGGSVSTLTIQRTQQEDSAVYLCASSPRGRTNEKLFFGSGTQLSVL.

CDR3 coding DNA: TGTGCCAGCAGCCGGGACTTCTACAATGAGCAGTTCTTC. Amino acid sequence: CASSRDFYNEQFF. The chain has TRBV5-4 and TRBJ2-1; possible D gene TRBD2, 6 bases. V dropped 4 bases and J dropped 3 bases, with 8 bases sitting between them. Germline-derived CDR1 and CDR2 are SGHNT and YYREEE (reference sequence). The CDR3 is 13 residues long.

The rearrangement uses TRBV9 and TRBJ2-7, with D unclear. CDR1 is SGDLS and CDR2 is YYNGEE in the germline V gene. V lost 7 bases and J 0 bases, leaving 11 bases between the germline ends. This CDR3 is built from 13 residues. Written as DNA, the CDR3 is TGTGCCAGCGGGCAGAGTGGCTCCTACGAGCAGTACTTC. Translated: CASGQSGSYEQYF.

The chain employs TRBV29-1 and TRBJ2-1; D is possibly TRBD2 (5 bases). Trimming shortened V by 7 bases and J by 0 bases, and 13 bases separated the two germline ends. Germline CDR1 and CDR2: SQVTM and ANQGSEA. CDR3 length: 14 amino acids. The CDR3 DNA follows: TGCAGCGGCCGGGGTGACACCTCCTACAATGAGCAGTTCTTC. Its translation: CSGRGDTSYNEQFF.

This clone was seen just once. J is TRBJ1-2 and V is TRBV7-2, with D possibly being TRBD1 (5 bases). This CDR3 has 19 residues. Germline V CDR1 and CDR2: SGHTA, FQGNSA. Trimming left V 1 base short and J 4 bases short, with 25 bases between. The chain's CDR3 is CASSLVFSGRVVGAYGYTF. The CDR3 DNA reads TGTGCCAGCAGCTTAGTTTTTAGCGGCAGGGTGGTGGGAGCCTATGGCTACACCTTC.

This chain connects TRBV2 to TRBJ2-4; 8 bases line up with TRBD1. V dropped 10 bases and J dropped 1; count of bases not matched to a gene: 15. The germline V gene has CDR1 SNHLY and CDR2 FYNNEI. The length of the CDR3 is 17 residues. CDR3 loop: CATMTGVGVNAKNIQYF. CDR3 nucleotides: TGTGCCACCATGACAGGGGTAGGAGTGAACGCCAAAAACATTCAGTACTTC. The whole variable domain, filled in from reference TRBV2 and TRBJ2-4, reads EPEVTQTPSHQVTQMGQEVILRCVPISNHLYFYWYRQILGQKVEFLVSFYNNEISEKSEIFDDQFSVERPDGSNFTLKIRSTKLEDSAMYFCATMTGVGVNAKNIQYFGAGTRLSVL.

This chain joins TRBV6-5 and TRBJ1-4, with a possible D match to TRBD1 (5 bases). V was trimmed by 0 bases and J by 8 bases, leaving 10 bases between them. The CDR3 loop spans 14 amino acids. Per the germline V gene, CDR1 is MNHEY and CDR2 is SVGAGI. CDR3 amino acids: CASSYSTAGEKLFF. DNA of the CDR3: TGTGCCAGCAGTTACTCGACAGCCGGGGAAAAACTGTTTTTT.

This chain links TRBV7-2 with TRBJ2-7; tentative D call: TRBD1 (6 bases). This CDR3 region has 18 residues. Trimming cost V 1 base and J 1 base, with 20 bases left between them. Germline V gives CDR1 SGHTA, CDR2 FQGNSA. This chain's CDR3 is CASSLGRGPGRWSYEQYF. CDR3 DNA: TGTGCCAGCAGCTTAGGCAGGGGACCGGGACGGTGGTCCTACGAGCAGTACTTC.

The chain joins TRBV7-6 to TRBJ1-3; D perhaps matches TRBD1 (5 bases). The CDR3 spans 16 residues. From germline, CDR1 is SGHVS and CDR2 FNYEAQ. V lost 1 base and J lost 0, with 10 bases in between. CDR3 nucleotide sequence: TGTGCCAGCAGCTTAGGTCGACAGTACTCTGGAAACACCATATATTTT. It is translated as CASSLGRQYSGNTIYF.